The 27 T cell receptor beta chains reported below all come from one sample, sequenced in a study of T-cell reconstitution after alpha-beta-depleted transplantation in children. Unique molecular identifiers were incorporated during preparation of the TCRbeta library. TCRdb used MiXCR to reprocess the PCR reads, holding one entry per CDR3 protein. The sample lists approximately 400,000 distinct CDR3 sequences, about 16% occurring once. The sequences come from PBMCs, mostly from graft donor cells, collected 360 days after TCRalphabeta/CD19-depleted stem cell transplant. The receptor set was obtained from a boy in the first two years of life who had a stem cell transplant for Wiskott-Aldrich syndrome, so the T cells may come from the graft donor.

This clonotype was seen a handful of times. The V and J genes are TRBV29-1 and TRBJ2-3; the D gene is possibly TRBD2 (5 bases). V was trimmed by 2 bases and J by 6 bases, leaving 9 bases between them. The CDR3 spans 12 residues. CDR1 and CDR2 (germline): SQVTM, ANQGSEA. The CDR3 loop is CSVEPSSDTQYF. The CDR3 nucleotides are TGCAGCGTTGAACCTAGCTCGGATACGCAGTATTTT.

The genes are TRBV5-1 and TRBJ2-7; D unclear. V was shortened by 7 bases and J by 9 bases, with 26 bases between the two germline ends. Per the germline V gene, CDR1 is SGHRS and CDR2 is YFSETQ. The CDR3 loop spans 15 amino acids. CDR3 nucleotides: TGCGCCAGCTCACGGAACATAGGGTATGGGGAACGGCAGTACTTC. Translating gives CASSRNIGYGERQYF.

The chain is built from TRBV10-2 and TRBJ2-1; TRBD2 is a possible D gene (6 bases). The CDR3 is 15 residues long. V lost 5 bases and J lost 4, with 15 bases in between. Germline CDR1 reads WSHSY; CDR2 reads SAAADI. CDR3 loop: CASSTQVGTYNEQFF. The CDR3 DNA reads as TGCGCCAGCAGTACACAGGTGGGGACTTACAATGAGCAGTTCTTC.

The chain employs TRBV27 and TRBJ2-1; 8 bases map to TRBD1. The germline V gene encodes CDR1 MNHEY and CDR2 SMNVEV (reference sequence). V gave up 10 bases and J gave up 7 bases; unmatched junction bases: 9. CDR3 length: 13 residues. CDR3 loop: CATRWTGRNEQFF. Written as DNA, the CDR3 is TGTGCCACCAGGTGGACAGGGAGGAATGAGCAGTTCTTC.

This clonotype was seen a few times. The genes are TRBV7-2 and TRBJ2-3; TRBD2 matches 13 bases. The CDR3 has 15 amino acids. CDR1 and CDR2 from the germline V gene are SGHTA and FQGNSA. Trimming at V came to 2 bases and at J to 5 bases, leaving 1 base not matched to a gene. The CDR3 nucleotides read TGTGCCAGCAGCTTAAGACTAGCGGGAGGAGATACGCAGTATTTT. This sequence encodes CASSLRLAGGDTQYF.

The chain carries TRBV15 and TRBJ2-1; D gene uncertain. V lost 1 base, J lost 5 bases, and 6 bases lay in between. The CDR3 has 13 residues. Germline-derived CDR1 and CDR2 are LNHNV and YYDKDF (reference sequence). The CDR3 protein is CATSRGLDNEQFF. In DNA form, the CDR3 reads TGTGCCACCAGCAGAGGCCTAGACAATGAGCAGTTCTTC.

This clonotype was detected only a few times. In nucleotides, the CDR3 is TGTGCCAGCAGTTTGGGGGCAGGCTGGGAGCCCCAGCATTTT. This translates into CASSLGAGWEPQHF. The V and J genes are TRBV6-5 and TRBJ1-5, with a tentative D call TRBD1 (6 bases). The V end lost 4 bases, the J end lost 8 bases, and 15 bases lay between the germline ends. In germline, CDR1 is MNHEY, CDR2 SVGAGI. The CDR3 is 14 residues long.

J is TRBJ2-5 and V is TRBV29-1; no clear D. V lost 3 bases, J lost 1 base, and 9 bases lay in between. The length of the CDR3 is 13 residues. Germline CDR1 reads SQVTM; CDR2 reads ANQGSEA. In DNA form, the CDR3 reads TGCAGCGTTGAGGTGGCCACCCAAGAGACCCAGTACTTC. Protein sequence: CSVEVATQETQYF.

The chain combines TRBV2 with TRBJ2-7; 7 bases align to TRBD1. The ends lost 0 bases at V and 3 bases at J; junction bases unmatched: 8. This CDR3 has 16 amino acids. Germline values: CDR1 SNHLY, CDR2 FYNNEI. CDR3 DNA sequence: TGTGCCAGCAGTGAAGCTCTTACAGGGGCCCTCTACGAGCAGTACTTC. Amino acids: CASSEALTGALYEQYF.

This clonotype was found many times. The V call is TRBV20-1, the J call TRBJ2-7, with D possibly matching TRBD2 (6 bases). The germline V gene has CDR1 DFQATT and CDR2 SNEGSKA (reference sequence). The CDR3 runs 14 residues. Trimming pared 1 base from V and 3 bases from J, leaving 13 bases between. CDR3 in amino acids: CSARGGGWYYEQYF. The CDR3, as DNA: TGCAGTGCTAGAGGGGGAGGATGGTACTACGAGCAGTACTTC.

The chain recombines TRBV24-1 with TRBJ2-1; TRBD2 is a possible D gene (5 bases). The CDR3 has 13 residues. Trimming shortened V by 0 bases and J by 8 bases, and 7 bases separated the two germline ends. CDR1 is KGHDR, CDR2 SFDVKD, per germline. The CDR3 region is CATSDLGSHEQFF. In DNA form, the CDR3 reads TGTGCCACCAGTGATTTGGGGAGCCATGAGCAGTTCTTC.

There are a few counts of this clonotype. The CDR3 is CASSESGAGRRTQYF. The CDR3 region has the DNA TGTGCCAGCAGTGAAAGTGGGGCAGGGCGCAGAACGCAGTATTTT. The rearrangement links TRBV2 to TRBJ2-3, with a tentative D call TRBD1 (5 bases). The CDR3 totals 15 residues. Trimming cost V 2 bases and J 9 bases, with 18 bases left between them. From germline, CDR1 is SNHLY and CDR2 FYNNEI. Combining the CDR3 with reference TRBV2 and TRBJ2-3 gives the whole variable domain EPEVTQTPSHQVTQMGQEVILRCVPISNHLYFYWYRQILGQKVEFLVSFYNNEISEKSEIFDDQFSVERPDGSNFTLKIRSTKLEDSAMYFCASSESGAGRRTQYFGPGTRLTVL.

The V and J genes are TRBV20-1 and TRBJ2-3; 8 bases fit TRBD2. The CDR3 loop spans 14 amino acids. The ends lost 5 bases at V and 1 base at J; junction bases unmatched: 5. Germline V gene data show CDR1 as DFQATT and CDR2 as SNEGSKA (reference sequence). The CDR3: CSAWLLAGTDTQYF. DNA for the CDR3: TGCAGTGCTTGGCTACTAGCGGGCACAGATACGCAGTATTTT.

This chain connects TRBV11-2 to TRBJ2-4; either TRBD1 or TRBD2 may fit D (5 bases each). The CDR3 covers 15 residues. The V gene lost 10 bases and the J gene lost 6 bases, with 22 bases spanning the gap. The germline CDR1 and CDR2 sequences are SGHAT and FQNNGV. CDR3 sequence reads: CATGSGKDPRNIQYF. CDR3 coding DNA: TGTGCCACGGGGTCAGGGAAAGATCCAAGAAACATTCAGTACTTC.

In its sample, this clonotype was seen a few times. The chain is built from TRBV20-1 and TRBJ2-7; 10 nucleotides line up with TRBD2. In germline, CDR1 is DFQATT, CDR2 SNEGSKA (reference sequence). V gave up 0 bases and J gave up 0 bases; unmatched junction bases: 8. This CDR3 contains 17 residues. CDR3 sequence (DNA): TGCAGTGCTAGAGATTGGACTAGCGGAACTTTCTCCTACGAGCAGTACTTC. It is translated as CSARDWTSGTFSYEQYF.

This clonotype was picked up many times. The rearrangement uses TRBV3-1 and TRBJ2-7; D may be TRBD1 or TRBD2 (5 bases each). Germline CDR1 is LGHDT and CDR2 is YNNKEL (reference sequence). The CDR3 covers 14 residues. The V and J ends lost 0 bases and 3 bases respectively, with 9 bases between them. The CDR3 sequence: CASSQEWGSYEQYF. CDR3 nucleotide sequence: TGTGCCAGCAGCCAAGAATGGGGGAGCTACGAGCAGTACTTC.

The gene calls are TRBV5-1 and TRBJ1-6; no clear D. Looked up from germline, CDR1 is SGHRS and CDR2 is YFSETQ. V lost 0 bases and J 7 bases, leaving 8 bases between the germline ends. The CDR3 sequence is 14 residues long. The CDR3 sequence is CASSLAAGNSPLHF. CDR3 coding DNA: TGCGCCAGCAGCTTGGCGGCAGGAAATTCACCCCTCCACTTT.

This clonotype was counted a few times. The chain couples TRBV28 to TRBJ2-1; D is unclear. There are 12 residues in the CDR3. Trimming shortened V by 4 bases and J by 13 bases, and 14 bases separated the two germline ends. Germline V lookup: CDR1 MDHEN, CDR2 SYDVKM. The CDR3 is CASSSRWGFQFF. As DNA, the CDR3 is TGTGCCAGCAGTTCCAGGTGGGGTTTCCAGTTCTTC.

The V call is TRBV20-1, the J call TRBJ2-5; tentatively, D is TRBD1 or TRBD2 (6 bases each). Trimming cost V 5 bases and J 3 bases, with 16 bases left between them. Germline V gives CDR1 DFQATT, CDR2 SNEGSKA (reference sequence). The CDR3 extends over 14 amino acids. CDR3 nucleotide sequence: TGCAGTGCTCACAGGGAGGTTGAGAAAGAGACCCAGTACTTC. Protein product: CSAHREVEKETQYF.

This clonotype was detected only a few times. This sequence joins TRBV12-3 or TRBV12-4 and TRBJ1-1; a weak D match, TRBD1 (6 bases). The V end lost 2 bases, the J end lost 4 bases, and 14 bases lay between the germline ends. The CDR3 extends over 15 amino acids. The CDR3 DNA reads TGTGCCAGCAGTTTACTTGCGAGGGGGAGCACTGAAGCTTTCTTT. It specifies CASSLLARGSTEAFF.

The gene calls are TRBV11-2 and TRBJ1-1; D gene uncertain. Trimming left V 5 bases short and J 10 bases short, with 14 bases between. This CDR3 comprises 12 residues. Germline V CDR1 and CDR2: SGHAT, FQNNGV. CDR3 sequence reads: CASSLSPDVAFF. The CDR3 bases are TGTGCCAGCAGCCTATCCCCGGACGTAGCTTTCTTT. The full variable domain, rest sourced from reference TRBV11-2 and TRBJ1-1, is EAGVAQSPRYKIIEKRQSVAFWCNPISGHATLYWYQQILGQGPKLLIQFQNNGVVDDSQLPKDRFSAERLKGVDSTLKIQPAKLEDSAVYLCASSLSPDVAFFGQGTRLTVV.

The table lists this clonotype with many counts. The CDR3 loop is CASSSRRDTHYEQYF. CDR3 sequence (DNA): TGCGCCAGCAGCTCGCGCCGGGACACACACTACGAGCAGTACTTC. The chain employs TRBV5-1 and TRBJ2-7, with D possibly matching TRBD1 (6 bases). Germline loops: CDR1 SGHRS, CDR2 YFSETQ. The CDR3 loop spans 15 amino acids. V lost 3 bases and J lost 3, with 16 bases in between.

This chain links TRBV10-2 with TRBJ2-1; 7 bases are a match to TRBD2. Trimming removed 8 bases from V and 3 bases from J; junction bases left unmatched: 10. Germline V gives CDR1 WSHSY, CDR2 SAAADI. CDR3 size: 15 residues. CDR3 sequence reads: CASHAGLPFYNEQFF. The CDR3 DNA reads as TGCGCCAGCCACGCGGGACTACCTTTCTACAATGAGCAGTTCTTC.

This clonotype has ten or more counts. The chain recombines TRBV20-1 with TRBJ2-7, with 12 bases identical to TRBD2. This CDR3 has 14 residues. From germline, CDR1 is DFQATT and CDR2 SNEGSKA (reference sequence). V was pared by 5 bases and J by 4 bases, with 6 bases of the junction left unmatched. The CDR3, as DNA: TGCAGTGCTCTTCTAGCGGGAGGGCCGTACGAGCAGTACTTC. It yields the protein CSALLAGGPYEQYF.

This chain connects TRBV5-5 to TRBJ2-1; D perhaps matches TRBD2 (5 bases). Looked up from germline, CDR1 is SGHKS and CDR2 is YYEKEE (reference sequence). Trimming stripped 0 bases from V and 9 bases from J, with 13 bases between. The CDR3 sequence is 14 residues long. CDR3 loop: CASSLGGTLAEQFF. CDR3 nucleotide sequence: TGTGCCAGCAGCTTGGGGGGAACCCTAGCTGAGCAGTTCTTC.

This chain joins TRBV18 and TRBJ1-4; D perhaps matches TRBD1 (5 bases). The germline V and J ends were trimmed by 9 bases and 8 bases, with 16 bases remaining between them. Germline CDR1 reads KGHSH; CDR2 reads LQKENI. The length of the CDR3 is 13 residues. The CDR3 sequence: CASSMTAREKLFF. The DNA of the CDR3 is TGTGCCAGTTCCATGACAGCCCGAGAAAAACTGTTTTTT.

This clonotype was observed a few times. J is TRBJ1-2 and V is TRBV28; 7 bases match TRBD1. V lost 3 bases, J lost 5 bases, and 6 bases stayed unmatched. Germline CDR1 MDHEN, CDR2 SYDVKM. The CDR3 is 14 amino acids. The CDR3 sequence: CASSFSGTAYGYTF. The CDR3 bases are TGTGCCAGCAGTTTTTCAGGGACAGCGTATGGCTACACCTTC.